These 29 T cell receptor beta chains share one sample of origin, sequenced in a study of blood T cell repertoires in COVID-19. The method was immunoSEQ multiplex PCR; TCRdb's version includes in-frame clones alone and lacks a portion of them. The sample has a few hundred thousand clones; roughly 89% are singletons. The sequencing input was PBMCs or T cells enriched from blood (not recorded which). All receptors come from a woman in her 30s who had recovered from COVID-19.

The rearrangement uses TRBV7-9 and TRBJ1-1; 9 positions match TRBD1. The length of the CDR3 is 17 residues. Per germline, CDR1 SEHNR and CDR2 FQNEAQ (reference sequence). The V gene end was trimmed by 2 bases and the J gene end by 4 bases; junction bases not matched to a gene: 11. In DNA, the CDR3 is TGTGCCAGCAGCTTATTCCTCCTAAGGACAGGGGTCACTGAAGCTTTCTTT. It translates to CASSLFLLRTGVTEAFF.

J is TRBJ2-3 and V is TRBV18; perhaps TRBD1 as D (6 bases). V lost 6 bases, J lost 1 base, and 11 bases lay in between. Germline CDR1 KGHSH, CDR2 LQKENI. The CDR3 contains 14 residues. Written as DNA, the CDR3 is TGTGCCAGCTCCCCGGCAGGGGGCACAGATACGCAGTATTTT. It specifies CASSPAGGTDTQYF.

The V call is TRBV7-2, the J call TRBJ2-3; TRBD2 agrees at 14 bases. The V gene end was trimmed by 5 bases and the J gene end by 6 bases; junction bases not matched to a gene: 7. The CDR3 contains 16 residues. Per the germline V gene, CDR1 is SGHTA and CDR2 is FQGNSA. In DNA form, the CDR3 reads TGTGCCAGCAGCCCCGGACTAGCGGGAGGATCGGATACGCAGTATTTT. This sequence encodes CASSPGLAGGSDTQYF.

The rearrangement links TRBV27 to TRBJ1-6; 10 positions agree with TRBD1. V was clipped by 5 bases and J by 7 bases; unmatched bases: 2. The CDR3 covers 14 residues. Germline V lookup: CDR1 MNHEY, CDR2 SMNVEV (reference sequence). CDR3 coding DNA: TGTGCCAGCAGTGGGGACAGGGGAAATTCACCCCTCCACTTT. Amino acids: CASSGDRGNSPLHF.

Points on this clone: Other DNA sequences within the sample encode an identical CDR3. The chain has TRBV14 and TRBJ1-6; D unclear. This CDR3 spans 14 amino acids. Germline V CDR1 and CDR2: SGHDN, FVKESK. Trimming removed 4 bases from V and 0 bases from J, with 4 bases in between. In DNA form, the CDR3 reads TGTGCCAGCAGCCCCAGCTCCTATAATTCACCCCTCCACTTT. The encoded protein is CASSPSSYNSPLHF. The full variable domain, with the rest looked up from reference TRBV14 and TRBJ1-6, is EAGVTQFPSHSVIEKGQTVTLRCDPISGHDNLYWYRRVMGKEIKFLLHFVKESKQDESGMPNNRFLAERTGGTYSTLKVQPAELEDSGVYFCASSPSSYNSPLHFGNGTRLTVT.

The chain carries TRBV30 and TRBJ1-3, with a possible D match to TRBD1 (5 bases). Germline-derived CDR1 and CDR2 are GTSNPN and SVGIG (reference sequence). This CDR3 is 17 amino acids long. Trimming cost V 4 bases and J 4 bases, with 23 bases left between them. The CDR3, as DNA: TGTGCCTGGACTTTTGCCGGGACGACTAGGGACGGAAACACCATATATTTT. Translating it yields CAWTFAGTTRDGNTIYF.

The genes are TRBV28 and TRBJ1-3, with TRBD1 matching 8 bases. With 6 bases clipped from V and 6 bases from J, the junction kept 10 bases outside the gene matches. CDR1 is MDHEN and CDR2 is SYDVKM in the germline V gene. This CDR3 is built from 15 residues. The CDR3 loop is CASRRGTGLENTIYF. CDR3 bases: TGTGCCAGCAGGAGGGGGACAGGATTGGAAAACACCATATATTTT.

This clone appeared a single time. The chain combines TRBV6-4 with TRBJ1-5; 7 nucleotides line up with TRBD1. The CDR3 is 15 amino acids. After removal of 3 bases from V and 4 bases from J, the junction contained 6 bases not matched to a gene. CDR1 is MRHNA, CDR2 SNTAGT, per germline. The CDR3 DNA reads TGTGCCAGCAGTGAAGGGACAGATGGAAATCAGCCCCAGCATTTT. Translation: CASSEGTDGNQPQHF.

A few counts support this clone. The V gene is TRBV4-3, the J gene TRBJ2-7; D remains unclear. V was pared by 5 bases and J by 3 bases, with 8 bases between. The germline V gene has CDR1 LGHNA and CDR2 YSLEER. The CDR3 sequence is 12 residues long. CDR3 sequence reads: CASSSDNYEQYF. The CDR3 DNA follows: TGCGCCAGCAGCTCAGACAACTACGAGCAGTACTTC.

The rearrangement uses TRBV6-5 and TRBJ1-1; tentative D call: TRBD1 (6 bases). The V end was cut by 7 bases, the J end by 1 base, with 13 bases between. The germline CDR1 and CDR2 sequences are MNHEY and SVGAGI. This CDR3 region has 14 residues. Here the CDR3 DNA reads TGTGCCAGCACCCCAGGGGTGCAGAACACTGAAGCTTTCTTT. Protein product: CASTPGVQNTEAFF.

The gene calls are TRBV6-5 and TRBJ1-2; no clear D gene. CDR3 size: 12 residues. CDR1 is MNHEY and CDR2 is SVGAGI in the germline V gene. The V and J ends lost 6 bases and 1 base respectively, with 6 bases between them. CDR3 amino acids: CASRSINYGYTF. The CDR3 coding sequence is TGTGCCAGCAGGTCAATTAACTATGGCTACACCTTC.

The chain recombines TRBV7-9 with TRBJ2-7; TRBD2 matches 7 bases. From germline, CDR1 is SEHNR and CDR2 FQNEAQ (reference sequence). J gave up 3 bases and V 5 bases, and 10 bases lay outside the gene matches. This CDR3 has 15 amino acids. CDR3 sequence (DNA): TGTGCCAGCAGCCTCACGGGACTACCAAGCTACGAGCAGTACTTC. Encoded protein: CASSLTGLPSYEQYF.

V is TRBV15 and J is TRBJ2-4, with D possibly being TRBD1 (5 bases). V lost 1 base and J lost 3, with 13 bases in between. This CDR3 spans 16 amino acids. The germline CDR1 and CDR2 sequences are LNHNV and YYDKDF (reference sequence). CDR3 DNA sequence: TGTGCCACCAGCAGAGGGACACTCTCGGACAAAAACATTCAGTACTTC. Translating gives CATSRGTLSDKNIQYF.

The chain carries TRBV7-2 and TRBJ2-5; D is uncertain. The CDR3 extends over 12 amino acids. The V end was cut by 2 bases, the J end by 4 bases, with 5 bases between. The germline gives CDR1 SGHTA, CDR2 FQGNSA. The CDR3 DNA is TGTGCCAGCAGCTTATCTACAGAGACCCAGTACTTC. This encodes CASSLSTETQYF.

The chain couples TRBV5-6 to TRBJ2-7, with TRBD2 matching over 10 bases. CDR1 and CDR2 (germline): SGHDT, YYEEEE. V lost 4 bases to trimming and J lost 3 bases; unmatched junction nucleotides: 4. The CDR3 has 14 amino acids. CDR3 protein: CASSTGLANYEQYF. CDR3 nucleotide sequence: TGTGCCAGCAGCACGGGACTAGCGAACTACGAGCAGTACTTC.

The chain carries TRBV7-2 and TRBJ2-3; D is perhaps TRBD2 (5 bases). Deletions cut 2 bases from V and 2 bases from J, with 11 bases between. Germline CDR1 and CDR2: SGHTA and FQGNSA. This CDR3 region has 15 residues. In DNA, the CDR3 is TGTGCCAGCAGCTTACTAGGTAGCGCCACAGATACGCAGTATTTT. Protein sequence: CASSLLGSATDTQYF.

J is TRBJ2-5 and V is TRBV7-9; D might be TRBD2 (5 bases). Germline lookup yields CDR1 SEHNR and CDR2 FQNEAQ (reference sequence). The V end was cut by 3 bases, the J end by 5 bases, with 16 bases between. The CDR3 is 15 amino acids. The CDR3 region is CASSFYEGFWETQYF. In DNA, the CDR3 is TGTGCCAGCAGCTTTTACGAGGGATTTTGGGAGACCCAGTACTTC.

The count of this clone is one. The chain links TRBV9 to TRBJ2-1; 10 positions agree with TRBD2. The CDR3 is 13 residues long. The junction had 7 bases not matched to a gene; V was cut back by 7 bases and J by 9 bases. Germline V gene lookup returns CDR1 SGDLS and CDR2 YYNGEE. CDR3 residues: CASGPSGSGEQFF. The CDR3 bases are TGTGCCAGCGGTCCTAGCGGGAGCGGTGAGCAGTTCTTC.

This chain uses TRBV9 with TRBJ2-1; 7 positions match TRBD2. The CDR3 contains 15 residues. Germline V gene lookup returns CDR1 SGDLS and CDR2 YYNGEE. V dropped 3 bases and J dropped 6; count of bases not matched to a gene: 9. The CDR3 loop is CASSASGTGVNEQFF. CDR3 nucleotides: TGTGCCAGCAGCGCGAGCGGGACCGGAGTCAATGAGCAGTTCTTC.

The chain combines TRBV4-2 with TRBJ2-1, with TRBD2 identical over 8 bases. CDR1 and CDR2 (germline): LGHNA, YNFKEQ. The CDR3 covers 17 residues. Trimming at V came to 1 base and at J to 5 bases, leaving 10 bases not matched to a gene. CDR3 DNA sequence: TGTGCCAGCAGCCAAGTCGGGGGGGGGCGTGAAAACAATGAGCAGTTCTTC. Translated: CASSQVGGGRENNEQFF.

The chain uses TRBV7-2 and TRBJ2-1; D not certain. Germline lookup yields CDR1 SGHTA and CDR2 FQGNSA. V was pared by 2 bases and J by 8 bases, with 13 bases between. The CDR3 is 14 amino acids. As DNA, the CDR3 is TGTGCCAGCAGCTTAATTGTTGGCGGCTATGAGCAGTTCTTC. Protein: CASSLIVGGYEQFF.

CDR3 region: CASTPDKYEQYF. CDR3 nucleotide sequence: TGTGCCAGCACACCGGACAAGTACGAGCAGTACTTC. The V gene is TRBV28, the J gene TRBJ2-7, with a possible D match to TRBD1 (5 bases). This CDR3 is 12 amino acids long. From germline, CDR1 is MDHEN and CDR2 SYDVKM. V lost 7 bases, J lost 4 bases, and 11 bases lay in between.

This chain joins TRBV27 and TRBJ2-1, with 7 nucleotides matching TRBD2. After removal of 6 bases from V and 8 bases from J, the junction contained 13 bases not matched to a gene. There are 15 residues in the CDR3. Germline CDR1 and CDR2: MNHEY and SMNVEV (reference sequence). The CDR3 reads CASRGLAAAVHEQFF. CDR3 DNA: TGTGCCAGCAGGGGGCTAGCGGCAGCAGTGCATGAGCAGTTCTTC.

The genes are TRBV10-2 and TRBJ1-6, with D unclear. V lost 0 bases to trimming and J lost 7 bases, with 4 bases between them. The CDR3 contains 13 residues. Per the germline V gene, CDR1 is WSHSY and CDR2 is SAAADI. The CDR3 protein is CASSESLNSPLHF. As DNA, the CDR3 is TGCGCCAGCAGTGAGTCTCTGAATTCACCCCTCCACTTT.

The V and J genes are TRBV6-4 and TRBJ2-1; TRBD2 matches 11 bases. J lost 4 bases, V lost 4 bases, and 3 bases had no gene match. CDR3 length equals 15 residues. The germline CDR1 and CDR2 sequences are MRHNA and SNTAGT. The CDR3 sequence is CASSAGTSGYNEQFF. The CDR3 nucleotides read TGTGCCAGCAGTGCCGGGACTAGCGGATACAATGAGCAGTTCTTC.

The chain has TRBV19 and TRBJ2-1; 7 bases map to TRBD2. After removal of 1 base from V and 4 bases from J, the junction contained 4 bases not matched to a gene. The CDR3 extends over 15 amino acids. CDR1 and CDR2 (germline): LNHDA, SQIVND (reference sequence). This CDR3 is CASSIAGGTYNEQFF. The CDR3 DNA is TGTGCCAGTAGTATAGCGGGAGGAACATACAATGAGCAGTTCTTC. Full variable domain (outside the CDR3, taken from reference TRBV19 and TRBJ2-1): DGGITQSPKYLFRKEGQNVTLSCEQNLNHDAMYWYRQDPGQGLRLIYYSQIVNDFQKGDIAEGYSVSREKKESFPLTVTSAQKNPTAFYLCASSIAGGTYNEQFFGPGTRLTVL.

The genes are TRBV7-2 and TRBJ2-7; 8 bases are shared with TRBD2. CDR3 length equals 14 residues. Germline trimming cut 4 bases from V and 4 bases from J; bases unmatched to any gene: 6. Germline CDR1 reads SGHTA; CDR2 reads FQGNSA. The CDR3 DNA follows: TGTGCCAGCAGCTGGGGACTAGAGCAGTACGAGCAGTACTTC. It encodes CASSWGLEQYEQYF.

The chain links TRBV28 to TRBJ2-7; tentative D call: TRBD2 (6 bases). Germline V gene lookup returns CDR1 MDHEN and CDR2 SYDVKM. This CDR3 has 13 amino acids. V was shortened by 8 bases and J by 2 bases, with 13 bases between the two germline ends. The CDR3 loop reads CASGPWGAYEQYF. The CDR3, as DNA: TGTGCCAGCGGACCTTGGGGGGCCTACGAGCAGTACTTC.

This chain uses TRBV2 with TRBJ2-1; 11 positions match TRBD2. The CDR3 runs to 15 residues. CDR1 and CDR2 (germline): SNHLY, FYNNEI. J gave up 7 bases and V 6 bases, and 8 bases lay outside the gene matches. CDR3: CASSATSGSGNEQFF. CDR3 nucleotide sequence: TGTGCCAGCAGCGCAACTAGCGGGAGTGGAAATGAGCAGTTCTTC.